This T cell receptor beta chain was observed in a study of CD8 T cells in Susac syndrome. CDR3 size: 18 residues. Germline V gives CDR1 SEHNR, CDR2 FQNEAQ (reference sequence). Trimming removed 5 bases from V and 5 bases from J; junction bases left unmatched: 18. A quantity of about 0.5 to 1 ug RNA underwent reverse transcription using random hexamers. TCRdb redid the calling of the immunoSEQ multiplex PCR reads with MiXCR, one entry per CDR3 protein. The sample contains 65,000 to 100,000 distinct CDR3 sequences, around 96% of which appear only once. Regarding this clonotype: Its antigen remains unidentified.

Points from the study as a whole: Susac CD8+ clonal expansion peaked in TEMRA cells and active patients. The study admitted that it had a relatively small number of individuals in its TCR sequencing and HLA analysis.

V usage is TRBV7-9 and J usage is TRBJ2-5; 9 bases agree with TRBD2. The sample was CD8+ T cells from PBMCs. The source of this sequence is a human donor with Susac syndrome. The chain's CDR3 is CASSHPTSGPSREETQYF. Here the CDR3 DNA reads TGTGCCAGCAGCCACCCCACTAGCGGGCCGAGTCGGGAGGAGACCCAGTACTTC.